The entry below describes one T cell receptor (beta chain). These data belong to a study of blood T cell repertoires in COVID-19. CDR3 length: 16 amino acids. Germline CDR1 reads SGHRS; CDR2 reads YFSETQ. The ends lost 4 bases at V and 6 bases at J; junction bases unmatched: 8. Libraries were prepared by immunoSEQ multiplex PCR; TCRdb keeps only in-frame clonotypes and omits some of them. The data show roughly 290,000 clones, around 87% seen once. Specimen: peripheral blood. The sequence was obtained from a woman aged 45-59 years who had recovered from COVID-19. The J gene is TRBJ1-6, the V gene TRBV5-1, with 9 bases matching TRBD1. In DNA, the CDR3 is TGCGCCAGCAGCAACAGGGGGCACGTCGTTAATTCACCCCTCCACTTT. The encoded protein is CASSNRGHVVNSPLHF.